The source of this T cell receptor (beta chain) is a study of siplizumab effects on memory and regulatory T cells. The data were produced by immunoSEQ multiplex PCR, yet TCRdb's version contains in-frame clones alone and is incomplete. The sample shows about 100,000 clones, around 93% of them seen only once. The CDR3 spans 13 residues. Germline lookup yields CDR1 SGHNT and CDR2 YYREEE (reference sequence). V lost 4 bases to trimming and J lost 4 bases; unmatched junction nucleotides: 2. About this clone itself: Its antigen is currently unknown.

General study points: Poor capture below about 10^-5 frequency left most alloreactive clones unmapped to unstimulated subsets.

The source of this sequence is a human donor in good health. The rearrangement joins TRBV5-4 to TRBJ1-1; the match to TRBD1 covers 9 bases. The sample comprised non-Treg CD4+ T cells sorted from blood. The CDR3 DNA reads TGTGCCAGCAGCCAGACAGGGGGCACTGAAGCTTTCTTT. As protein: CASSQTGGTEAFF.